These T cell receptor beta chains were read from a single sample in a study of T cells of healthy individuals. TCRdb independently ran MiXCR on the 5' RACE reads; one entry per CDR3 protein. The sample records 40,000 to 65,000 distinct CDR3 sequences, under 15% being singletons. These receptors all come from a human donor in good health. Both conserved end residues are part of each CDR3. Not all rows give a size; the values are once, few, many and, for expanded clones, a class.

v_gene,j_gene,abundance,CDR3aa
TRBV6-5,TRBJ1-2,NA,CASSTGAGYGYTF
TRBV5-1,TRBJ2-1,many,CASSWGGEVNEQFF
TRBV24-1,TRBJ2-5,many,CATSDSDGRGPQETQYF
TRBV7-8,TRBJ1-5,NA,CASSLKTGGQPQHF
TRBV7-2,TRBJ2-1,many,CASSLGLAGDDEQFF
TRBV6-5,TRBJ2-1,NA,CASSSLAGANEQFF
TRBV20-1,TRBJ2-4,NA,CSVPGQGFGDIQYF
TRBV20-1,TRBJ2-5,NA,CSASTSGGPQESQYF
TRBV7-2,TRBJ2-3,many,CASSLVGVGTQYF
TRBV20-1,TRBJ2-2,NA,CSARVPGNTGELFF
TRBV20-1,TRBJ1-1,NA,CSAAPGTEAFF
TRBV12-3/TRBV12-4,TRBJ1-5,many,CASSFETGDQPQHF
TRBV2,TRBJ2-3,NA,CASSRRTGEGDTQYF
TRBV4-1,TRBJ2-5,many,CASSQEGTGGETQYF
TRBV6-5,TRBJ1-2,few,CASSSRGGADGYTF
TRBV7-9,TRBJ1-2,many,CASSWTGFDGYTF
TRBV10-2,TRBJ2-3,NA,CAAGDSFFTDTQYF